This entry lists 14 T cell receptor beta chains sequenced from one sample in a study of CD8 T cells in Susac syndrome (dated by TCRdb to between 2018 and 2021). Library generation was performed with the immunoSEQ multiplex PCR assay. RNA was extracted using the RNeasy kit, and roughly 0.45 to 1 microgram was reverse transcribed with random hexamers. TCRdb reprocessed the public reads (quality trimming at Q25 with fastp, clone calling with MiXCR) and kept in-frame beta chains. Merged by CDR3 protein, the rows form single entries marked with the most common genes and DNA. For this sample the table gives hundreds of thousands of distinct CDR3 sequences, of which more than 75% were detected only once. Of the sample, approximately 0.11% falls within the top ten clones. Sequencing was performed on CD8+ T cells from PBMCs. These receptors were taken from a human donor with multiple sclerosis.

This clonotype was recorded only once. CDR3 loop: CASRTSGSADTQYF. In nucleotides, the CDR3 is TGTGCCAGCAGGACCAGCGGGAGCGCAGATACGCAGTATTTT. This sequence joins TRBV28 and TRBJ2-3, with 8 bases that match TRBD2. The CDR3 runs to 14 residues. Trimming at V came to 6 bases and at J to 4 bases, leaving 6 bases not matched to a gene. Germline V CDR1 and CDR2: MDHEN, SYDVKM.

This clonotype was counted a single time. CDR3 in amino acids: CASSLDVVVVDERFF. CDR3 nucleotides: TGTGCCAGCAGCTTAGATGTTGTCGTGGTAGACGAGAGGTTCTTC. The chain recombines TRBV11-2 with TRBJ2-1; D is uncertain. The CDR3 extends over 15 amino acids. The V and J ends lost 0 bases and 15 bases respectively, with 21 bases between them. Per the germline V gene, CDR1 is SGHAT and CDR2 is FQNNGV. Based on the CDR3 plus reference TRBV11-2 and TRBJ2-1, the full variable domain is EAGVAQSPRYKIIEKRQSVAFWCNPISGHATLYWYQQILGQGPKLLIQFQNNGVVDDSQLPKDRFSAERLKGVDSTLKIQPAKLEDSAVYLCASSLDVVVVDERFFGPGTRLTVL.

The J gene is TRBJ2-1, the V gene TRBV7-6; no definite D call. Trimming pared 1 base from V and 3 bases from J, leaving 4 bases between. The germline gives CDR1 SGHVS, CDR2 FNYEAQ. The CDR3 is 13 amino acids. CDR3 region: CASSLVRYNEQFF. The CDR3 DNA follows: TGTGCCAGCAGCTTAGTTCGCTACAATGAGCAGTTCTTC.

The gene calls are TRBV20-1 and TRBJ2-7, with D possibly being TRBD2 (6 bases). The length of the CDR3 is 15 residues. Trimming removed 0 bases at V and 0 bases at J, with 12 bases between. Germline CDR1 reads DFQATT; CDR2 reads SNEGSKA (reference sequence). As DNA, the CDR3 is TGCAGTGCTAGAGAAACGGACTACCTCTCCTACGAGCAGTACTTC. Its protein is CSARETDYLSYEQYF.

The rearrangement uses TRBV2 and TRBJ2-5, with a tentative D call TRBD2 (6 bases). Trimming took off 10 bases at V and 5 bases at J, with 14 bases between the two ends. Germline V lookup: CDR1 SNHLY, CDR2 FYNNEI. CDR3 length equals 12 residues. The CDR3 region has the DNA TGTGCCACCAAGCCAGGGAGGGAGACCCAGTACTTC. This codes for CATKPGRETQYF.

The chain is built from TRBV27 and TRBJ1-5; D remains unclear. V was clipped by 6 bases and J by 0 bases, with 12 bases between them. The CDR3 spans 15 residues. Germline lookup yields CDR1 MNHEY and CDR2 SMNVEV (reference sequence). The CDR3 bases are TGTGCCAGCAGCCCCGGGAGGGATAGCAATCAGCCCCAGCATTTT. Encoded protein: CASSPGRDSNQPQHF.

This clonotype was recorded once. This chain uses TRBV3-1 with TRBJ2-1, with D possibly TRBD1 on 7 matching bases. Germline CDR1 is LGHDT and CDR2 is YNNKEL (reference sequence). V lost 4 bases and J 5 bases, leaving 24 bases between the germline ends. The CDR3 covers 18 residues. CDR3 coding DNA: TGTGCCAGCAGCCCCCAAAGGGCGAGGAGGGGGCGGAACAATGAGCAGTTCTTC. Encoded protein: CASSPQRARRGRNNEQFF.

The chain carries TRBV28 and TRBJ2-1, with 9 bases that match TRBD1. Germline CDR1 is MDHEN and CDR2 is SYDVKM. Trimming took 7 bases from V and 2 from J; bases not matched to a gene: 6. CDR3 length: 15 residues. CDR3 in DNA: TGTGCCAGCACCCTCGGACAGGGGACCTACAATGAGCAGTTCTTC. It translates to CASTLGQGTYNEQFF.

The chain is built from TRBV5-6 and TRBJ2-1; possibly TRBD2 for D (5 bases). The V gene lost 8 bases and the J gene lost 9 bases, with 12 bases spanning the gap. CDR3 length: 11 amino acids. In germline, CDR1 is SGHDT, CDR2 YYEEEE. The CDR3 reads CASSAYPEQFF. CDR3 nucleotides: TGTGCCAGTAGCGCCTACCCTGAGCAGTTCTTC.

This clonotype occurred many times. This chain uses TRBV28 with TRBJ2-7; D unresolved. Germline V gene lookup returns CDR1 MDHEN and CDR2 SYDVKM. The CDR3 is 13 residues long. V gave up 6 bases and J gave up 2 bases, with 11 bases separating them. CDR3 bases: TGTGCCAGCAGCTTAGGGCAGACCTACGAGCAGTACTTC. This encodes CASSLGQTYEQYF.

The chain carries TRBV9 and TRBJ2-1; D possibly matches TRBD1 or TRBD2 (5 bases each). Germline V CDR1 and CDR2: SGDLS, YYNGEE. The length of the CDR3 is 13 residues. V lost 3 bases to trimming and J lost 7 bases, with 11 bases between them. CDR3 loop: CASSAGGPNEQFF. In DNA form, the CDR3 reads TGTGCCAGCAGCGCTGGGGGTCCGAATGAGCAGTTCTTC.

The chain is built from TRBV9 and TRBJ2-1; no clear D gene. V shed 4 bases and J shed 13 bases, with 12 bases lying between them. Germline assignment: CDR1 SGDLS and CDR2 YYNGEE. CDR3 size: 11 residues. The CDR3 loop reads CASSSGRVQFF. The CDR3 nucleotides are TGTGCCAGCAGCTCAGGACGAGTACAGTTCTTC. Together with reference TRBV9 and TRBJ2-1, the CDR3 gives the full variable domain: DSGVTQTPKHLITATGQRVTLRCSPRSGDLSVYWYQQSLDQGLQFLIQYYNGEERAKGNILERFSAQQFPDLHSELNLSSLELGDSALYFCASSSGRVQFFGPGTRLTVL.

This CDR3 is CASSVDRVVSYNEQFF. In nucleotides, the CDR3 is TGTGCCAGCAGCGTAGATCGGGTGGTCTCCTACAATGAGCAGTTCTTC. The chain employs TRBV9 and TRBJ2-1; D is uncertain. The CDR3 runs to 16 residues. V lost 0 bases and J 0 bases, leaving 10 bases between the germline ends. Germline V gene sequence: CDR1 SGDLS, CDR2 YYNGEE. The variable domain in full, completed from reference TRBV9 and TRBJ2-1, reads DSGVTQTPKHLITATGQRVTLRCSPRSGDLSVYWYQQSLDQGLQFLIQYYNGEERAKGNILERFSAQQFPDLHSELNLSSLELGDSALYFCASSVDRVVSYNEQFFGPGTRLTVL.

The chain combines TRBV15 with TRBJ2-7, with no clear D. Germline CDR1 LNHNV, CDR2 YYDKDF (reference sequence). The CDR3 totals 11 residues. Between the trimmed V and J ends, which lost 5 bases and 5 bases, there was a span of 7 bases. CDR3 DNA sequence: TGTGCCACCAGCGGGCGAAACGAGCAGTACTTC. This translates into CATSGRNEQYF.